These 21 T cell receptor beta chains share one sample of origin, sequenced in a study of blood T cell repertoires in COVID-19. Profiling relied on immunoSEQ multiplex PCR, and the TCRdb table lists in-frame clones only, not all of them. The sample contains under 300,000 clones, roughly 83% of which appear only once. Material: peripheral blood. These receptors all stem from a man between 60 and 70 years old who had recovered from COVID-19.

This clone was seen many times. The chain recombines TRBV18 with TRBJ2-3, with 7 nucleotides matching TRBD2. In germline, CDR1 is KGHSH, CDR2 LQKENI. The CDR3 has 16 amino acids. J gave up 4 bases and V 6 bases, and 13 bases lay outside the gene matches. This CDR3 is CASSLTAGVRADTQYF. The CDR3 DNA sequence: TGTGCCAGCTCCCTAACGGCGGGAGTAAGGGCAGATACGCAGTATTTT.

The CDR3 here is CASSESSWQGVHGYTF. As DNA, the CDR3 is TGTGCCAGCAGTGAATCATCCTGGCAGGGGGTGCATGGCTACACCTTC. The rearrangement links TRBV25-1 to TRBJ1-2; 7 bases agree with TRBD1. The CDR3 runs to 16 residues. J gave up 6 bases and V 1 base, and 11 bases lay outside the gene matches. Germline CDR1 MGHDK, CDR2 SYGVNS.

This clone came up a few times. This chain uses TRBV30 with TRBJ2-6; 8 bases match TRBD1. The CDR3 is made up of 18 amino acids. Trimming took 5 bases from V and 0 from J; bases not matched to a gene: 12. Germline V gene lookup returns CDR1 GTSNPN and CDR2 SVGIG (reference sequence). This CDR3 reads CAWVGDRGRGSGANVLTF. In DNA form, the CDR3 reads TGTGCCTGGGTGGGTGACAGGGGACGGGGCTCTGGGGCCAACGTCCTGACTTTC.

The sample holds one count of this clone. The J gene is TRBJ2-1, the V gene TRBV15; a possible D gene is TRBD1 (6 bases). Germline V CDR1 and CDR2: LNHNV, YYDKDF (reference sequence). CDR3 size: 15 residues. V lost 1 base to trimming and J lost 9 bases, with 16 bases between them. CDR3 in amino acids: CATSRVGTGYGEQFF. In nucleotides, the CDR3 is TGTGCCACCAGCAGAGTTGGAACAGGGTACGGTGAGCAGTTCTTC. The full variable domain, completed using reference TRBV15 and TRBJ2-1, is DAMVIQNPRYQVTQFGKPVTLSCSQTLNHNVMYWYQQKSSQAPKLLFHYYDKDFNNEADTPDNFQSRRPNTSFCFLDIRSPGLGDTAMYLCATSRVGTGYGEQFFGPGTRLTVL.

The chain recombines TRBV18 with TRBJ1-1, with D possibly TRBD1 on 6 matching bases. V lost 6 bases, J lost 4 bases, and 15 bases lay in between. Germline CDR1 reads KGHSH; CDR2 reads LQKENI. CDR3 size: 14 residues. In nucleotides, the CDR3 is TGTGCCAGCTCTGCTCAGAGGGGGAGCACTGAAGCTTTCTTT. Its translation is CASSAQRGSTEAFF.

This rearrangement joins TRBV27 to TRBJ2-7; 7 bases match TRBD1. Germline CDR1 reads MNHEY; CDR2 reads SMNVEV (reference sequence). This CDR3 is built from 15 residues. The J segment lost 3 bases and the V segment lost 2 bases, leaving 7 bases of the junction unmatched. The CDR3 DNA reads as TGTGCCAGCAGTTTAACCGGGACAGTGATCTACGAGCAGTACTTC. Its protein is CASSLTGTVIYEQYF.

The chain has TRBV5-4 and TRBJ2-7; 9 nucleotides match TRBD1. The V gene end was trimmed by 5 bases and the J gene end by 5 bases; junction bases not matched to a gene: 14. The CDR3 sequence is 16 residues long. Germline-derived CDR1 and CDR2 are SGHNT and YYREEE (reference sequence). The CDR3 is CASRNGGDREPHEQYF. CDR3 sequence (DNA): TGTGCCAGCAGAAATGGGGGGGACAGGGAGCCCCACGAGCAGTACTTC.

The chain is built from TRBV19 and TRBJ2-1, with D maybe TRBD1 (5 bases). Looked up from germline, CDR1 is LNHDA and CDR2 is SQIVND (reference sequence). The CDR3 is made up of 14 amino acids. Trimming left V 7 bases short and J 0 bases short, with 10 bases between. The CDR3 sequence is CASKGLSSYNEQFF. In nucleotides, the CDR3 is TGTGCCAGTAAGGGGCTGAGCTCCTACAATGAGCAGTTCTTC.

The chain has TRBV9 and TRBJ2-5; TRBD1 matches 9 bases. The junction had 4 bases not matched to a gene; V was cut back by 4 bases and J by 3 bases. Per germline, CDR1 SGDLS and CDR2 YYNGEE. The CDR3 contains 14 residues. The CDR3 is CASSLGTGKETQYF. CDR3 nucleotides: TGTGCCAGCAGCCTGGGGACAGGGAAAGAGACCCAGTACTTC.

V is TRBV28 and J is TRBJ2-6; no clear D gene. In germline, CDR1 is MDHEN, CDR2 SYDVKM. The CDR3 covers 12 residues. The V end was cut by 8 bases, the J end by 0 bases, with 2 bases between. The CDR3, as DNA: TGTGCCAGCCACTCTGGGGCCAACGTCCTGACTTTC. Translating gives CASHSGANVLTF.

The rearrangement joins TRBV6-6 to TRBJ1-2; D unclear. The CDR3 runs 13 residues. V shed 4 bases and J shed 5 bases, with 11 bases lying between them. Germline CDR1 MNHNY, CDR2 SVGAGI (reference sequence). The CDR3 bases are TGTGCCAGCAGTTCAAGATCAGCGTATGGCTACACCTTC. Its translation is CASSSRSAYGYTF.

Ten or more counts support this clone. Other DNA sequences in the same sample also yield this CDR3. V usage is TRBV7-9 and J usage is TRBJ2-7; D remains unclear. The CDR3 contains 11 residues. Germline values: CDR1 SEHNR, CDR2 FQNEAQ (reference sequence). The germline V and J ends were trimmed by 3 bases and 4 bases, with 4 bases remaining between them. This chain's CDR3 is CASSFRYEQYF. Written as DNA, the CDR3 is TGTGCCAGCAGCTTCAGATACGAGCAGTACTTC.

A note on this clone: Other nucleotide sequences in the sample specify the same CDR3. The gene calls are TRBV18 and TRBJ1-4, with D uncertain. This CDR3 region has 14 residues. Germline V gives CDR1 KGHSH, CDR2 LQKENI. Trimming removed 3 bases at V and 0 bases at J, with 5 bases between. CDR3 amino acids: CASSPGATNEKLFF. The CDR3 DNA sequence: TGTGCCAGCTCACCGGGAGCAACTAATGAAAAACTGTTTTTT.

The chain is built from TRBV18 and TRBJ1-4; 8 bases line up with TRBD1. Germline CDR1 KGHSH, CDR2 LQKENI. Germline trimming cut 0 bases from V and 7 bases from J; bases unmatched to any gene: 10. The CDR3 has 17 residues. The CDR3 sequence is CASSPPIVQGAGEKLFF. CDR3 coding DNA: TGTGCCAGCTCACCACCGATCGTCCAGGGGGCAGGTGAAAAACTGTTTTTT.

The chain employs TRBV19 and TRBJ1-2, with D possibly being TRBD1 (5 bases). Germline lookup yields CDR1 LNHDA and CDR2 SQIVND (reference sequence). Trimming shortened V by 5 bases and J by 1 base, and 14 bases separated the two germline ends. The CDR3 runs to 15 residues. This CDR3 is CASSLRTRNNYGYTF. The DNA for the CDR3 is TGTGCCAGTAGTTTACGGACACGGAATAACTATGGCTACACCTTC.

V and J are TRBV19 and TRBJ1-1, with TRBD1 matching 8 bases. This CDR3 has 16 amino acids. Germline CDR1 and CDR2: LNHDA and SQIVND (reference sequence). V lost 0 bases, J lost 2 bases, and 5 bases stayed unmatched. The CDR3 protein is CASSIDGQGVNTEAFF. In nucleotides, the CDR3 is TGTGCCAGTAGTATAGATGGACAGGGAGTAAACACTGAAGCTTTCTTT.

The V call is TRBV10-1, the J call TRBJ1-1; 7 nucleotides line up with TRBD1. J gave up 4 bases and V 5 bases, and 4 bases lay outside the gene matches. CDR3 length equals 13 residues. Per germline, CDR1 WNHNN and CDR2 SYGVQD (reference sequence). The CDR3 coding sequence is TGCGCCAGCAGTCGAGGGGGCGTCACTGAAGCTTTCTTT. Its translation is CASSRGGVTEAFF.

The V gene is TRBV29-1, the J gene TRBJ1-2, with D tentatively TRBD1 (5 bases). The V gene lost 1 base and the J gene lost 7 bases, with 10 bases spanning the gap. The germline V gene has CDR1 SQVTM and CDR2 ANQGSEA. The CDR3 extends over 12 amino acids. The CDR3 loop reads CSVEVLGVGYTF. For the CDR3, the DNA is TGCAGCGTTGAAGTTTTAGGGGTTGGCTACACCTTC. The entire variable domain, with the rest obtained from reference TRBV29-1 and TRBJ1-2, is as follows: SAVISQKPSRDICQRGTSLTIQCQVDSQVTMMFWYRQQPGQSLTLIATANQGSEATYESGFVIDKFPISRPNLTFSTLTVSNMSPEDSSIYLCSVEVLGVGYTFGSGTRLTVV.

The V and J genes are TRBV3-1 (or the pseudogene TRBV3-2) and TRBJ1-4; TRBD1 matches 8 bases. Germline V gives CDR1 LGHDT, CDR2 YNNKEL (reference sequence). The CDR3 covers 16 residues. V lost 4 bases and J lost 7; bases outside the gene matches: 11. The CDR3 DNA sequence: TGTGCCAGCAGCCCTCCTCGACAGGGGCGGGTTGAAAAACTGTTTTTT. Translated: CASSPPRQGRVEKLFF.

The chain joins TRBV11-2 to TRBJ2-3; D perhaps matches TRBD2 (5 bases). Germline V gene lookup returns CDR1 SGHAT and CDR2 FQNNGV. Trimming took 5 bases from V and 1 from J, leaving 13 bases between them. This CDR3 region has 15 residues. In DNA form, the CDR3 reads TGTGCCAGCAGCCTAACTAGTTTGGGCACAGATACGCAGTATTTT. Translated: CASSLTSLGTDTQYF.

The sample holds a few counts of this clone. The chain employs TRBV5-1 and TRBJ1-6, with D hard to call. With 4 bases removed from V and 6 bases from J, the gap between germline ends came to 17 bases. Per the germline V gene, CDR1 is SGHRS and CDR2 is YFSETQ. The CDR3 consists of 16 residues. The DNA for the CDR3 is TGCGCCAGCAGCCAGCAGGCCTCAGGATCTAATTCACCCCTCCACTTT. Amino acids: CASSQQASGSNSPLHF. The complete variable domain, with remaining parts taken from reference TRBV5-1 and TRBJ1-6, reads KAGVTQTPRYLIKTRGQQVTLSCSPISGHRSVSWYQQTPGQGLQFLFEYFSETQRNKGNFPGRFSGRQFSNSRSEMNVSTLELGDSALYLCASSQQASGSNSPLHFGNGTRLTVT.